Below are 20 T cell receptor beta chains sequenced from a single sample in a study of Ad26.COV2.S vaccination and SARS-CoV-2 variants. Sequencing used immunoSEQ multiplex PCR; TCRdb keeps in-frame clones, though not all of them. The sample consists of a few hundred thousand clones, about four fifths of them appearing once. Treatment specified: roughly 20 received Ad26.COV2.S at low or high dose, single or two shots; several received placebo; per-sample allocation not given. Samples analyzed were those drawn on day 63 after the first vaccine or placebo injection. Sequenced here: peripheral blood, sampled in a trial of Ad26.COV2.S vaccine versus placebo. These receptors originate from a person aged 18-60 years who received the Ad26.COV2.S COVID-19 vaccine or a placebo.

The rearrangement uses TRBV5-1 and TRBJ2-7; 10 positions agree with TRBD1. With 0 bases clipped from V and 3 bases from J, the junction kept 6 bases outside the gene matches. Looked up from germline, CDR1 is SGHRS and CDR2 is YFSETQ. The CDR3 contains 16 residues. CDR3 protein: CASSLATGTGVYEQYF. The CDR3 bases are TGCGCCAGCAGCTTGGCGACCGGGACAGGGGTCTACGAGCAGTACTTC.

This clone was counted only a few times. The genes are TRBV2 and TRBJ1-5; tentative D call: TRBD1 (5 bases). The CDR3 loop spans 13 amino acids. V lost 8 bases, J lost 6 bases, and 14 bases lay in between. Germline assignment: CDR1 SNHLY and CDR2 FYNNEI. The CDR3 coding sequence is TGTGCCAGCGGAAGCGGGGCCGGTCAGCCCCAGCATTTT. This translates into CASGSGAGQPQHF.

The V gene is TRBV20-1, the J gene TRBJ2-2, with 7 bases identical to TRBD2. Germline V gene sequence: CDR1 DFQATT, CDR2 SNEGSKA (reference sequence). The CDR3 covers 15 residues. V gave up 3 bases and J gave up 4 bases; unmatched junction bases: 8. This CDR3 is CSASRTAGATGELFF. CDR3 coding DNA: TGCAGTGCTAGTCGTACGGCGGGAGCCACCGGGGAGCTGTTTTTT.

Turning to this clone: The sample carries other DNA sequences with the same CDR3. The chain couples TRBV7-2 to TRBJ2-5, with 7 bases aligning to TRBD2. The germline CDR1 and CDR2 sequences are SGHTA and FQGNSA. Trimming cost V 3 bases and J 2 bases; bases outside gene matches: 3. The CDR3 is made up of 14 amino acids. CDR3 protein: CASSFQRGQETQYF. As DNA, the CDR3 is TGTGCCAGCAGCTTCCAGCGGGGACAAGAGACCCAGTACTTC.

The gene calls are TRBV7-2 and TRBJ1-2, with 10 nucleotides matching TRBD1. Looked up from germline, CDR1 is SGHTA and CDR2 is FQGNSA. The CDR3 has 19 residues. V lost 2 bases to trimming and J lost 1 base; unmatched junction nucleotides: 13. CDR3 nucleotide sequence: TGTGCCAGCAGCTTATTACGAATAGGGACAGGGGCACGTAACTATGGCTACACCTTC. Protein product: CASSLLRIGTGARNYGYTF.

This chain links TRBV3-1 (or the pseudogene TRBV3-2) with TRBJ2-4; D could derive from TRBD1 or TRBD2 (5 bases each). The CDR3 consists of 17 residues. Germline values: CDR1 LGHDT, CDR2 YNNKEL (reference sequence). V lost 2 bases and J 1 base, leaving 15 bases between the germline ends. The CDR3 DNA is TGTGCCAGCAGCCAATCGGACATTAAGCGGGCCAAAAACATTCAGTACTTC. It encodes CASSQSDIKRAKNIQYF.

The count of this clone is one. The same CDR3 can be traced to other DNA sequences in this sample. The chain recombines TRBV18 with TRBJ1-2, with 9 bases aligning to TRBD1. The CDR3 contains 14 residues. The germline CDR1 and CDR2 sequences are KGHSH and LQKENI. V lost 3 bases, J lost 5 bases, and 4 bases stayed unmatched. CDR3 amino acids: CASSPPGQGYGYTF. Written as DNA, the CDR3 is TGTGCCAGCTCACCTCCGGGACAGGGTTATGGCTACACCTTC.

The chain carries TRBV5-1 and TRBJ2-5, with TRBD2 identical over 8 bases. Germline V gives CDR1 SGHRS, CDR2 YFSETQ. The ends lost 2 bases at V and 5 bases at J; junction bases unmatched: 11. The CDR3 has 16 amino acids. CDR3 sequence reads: CASSFPRGGRRETQYF. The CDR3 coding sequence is TGCGCCAGCAGCTTCCCCCGCGGGGGGCGCCGTGAGACCCAGTACTTC.

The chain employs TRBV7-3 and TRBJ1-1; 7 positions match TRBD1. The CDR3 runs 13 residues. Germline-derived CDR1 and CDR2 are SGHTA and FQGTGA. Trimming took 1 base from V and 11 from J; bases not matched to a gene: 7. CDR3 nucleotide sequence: TGTGCCAGCAGCTTAATAGGGGGCGCGCAGGCTTTCTTT. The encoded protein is CASSLIGGAQAFF.

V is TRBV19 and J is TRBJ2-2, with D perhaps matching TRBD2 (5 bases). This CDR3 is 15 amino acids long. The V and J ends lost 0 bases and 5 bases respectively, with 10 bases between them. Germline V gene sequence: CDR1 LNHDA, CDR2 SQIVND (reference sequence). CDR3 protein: CASSIDRGSTGELFF. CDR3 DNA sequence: TGTGCCAGTAGTATAGATCGGGGTTCTACCGGGGAGCTGTTTTTT. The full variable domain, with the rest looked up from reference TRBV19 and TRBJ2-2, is DGGITQSPKYLFRKEGQNVTLSCEQNLNHDAMYWYRQDPGQGLRLIYYSQIVNDFQKGDIAEGYSVSREKKESFPLTVTSAQKNPTAFYLCASSIDRGSTGELFFGEGSRLTVL.

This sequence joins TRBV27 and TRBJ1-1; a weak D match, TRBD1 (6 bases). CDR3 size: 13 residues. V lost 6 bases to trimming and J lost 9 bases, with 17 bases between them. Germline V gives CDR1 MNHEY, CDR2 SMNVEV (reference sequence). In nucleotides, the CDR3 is TGTGCCAGCAGGGGAACCGGGACATTTAAAGCTTTCTTT. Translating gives CASRGTGTFKAFF.

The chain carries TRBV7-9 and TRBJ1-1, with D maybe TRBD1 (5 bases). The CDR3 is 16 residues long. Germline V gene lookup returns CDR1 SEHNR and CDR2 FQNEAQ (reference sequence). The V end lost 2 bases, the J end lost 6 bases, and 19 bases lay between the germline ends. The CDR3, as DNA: TGTGCCAGCAGCTTACATGGGAGGAGTGGGGGAGCTGAAGCTTTCTTT. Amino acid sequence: CASSLHGRSGGAEAFF.

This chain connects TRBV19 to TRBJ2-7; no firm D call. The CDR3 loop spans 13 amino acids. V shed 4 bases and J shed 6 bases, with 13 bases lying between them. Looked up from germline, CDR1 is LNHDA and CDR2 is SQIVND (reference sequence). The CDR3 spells CASSTSHRTEQYF. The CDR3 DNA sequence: TGTGCCAGTAGTACGTCTCATAGAACCGAGCAGTACTTC.

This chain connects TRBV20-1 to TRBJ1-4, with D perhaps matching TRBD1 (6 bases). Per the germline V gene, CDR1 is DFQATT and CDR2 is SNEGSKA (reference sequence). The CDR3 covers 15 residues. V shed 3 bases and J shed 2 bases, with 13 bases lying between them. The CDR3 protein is CSASDPQGTNEKLFF. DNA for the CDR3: TGCAGTGCTAGTGACCCCCAGGGGACTAATGAAAAACTGTTTTTT.

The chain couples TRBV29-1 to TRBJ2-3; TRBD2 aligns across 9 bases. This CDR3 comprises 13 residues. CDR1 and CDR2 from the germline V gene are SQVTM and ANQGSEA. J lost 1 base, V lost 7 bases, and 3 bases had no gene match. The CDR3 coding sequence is TGCAGCGCCCTAGCGGGGCGCACAGATACGCAGTATTTT. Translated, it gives CSALAGRTDTQYF.

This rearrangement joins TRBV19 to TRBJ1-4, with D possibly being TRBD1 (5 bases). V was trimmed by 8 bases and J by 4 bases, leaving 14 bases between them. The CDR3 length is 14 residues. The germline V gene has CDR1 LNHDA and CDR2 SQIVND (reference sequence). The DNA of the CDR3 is TGTGCCAGTTTGGAACGACAGAGTAATGAAAAACTGTTTTTT. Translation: CASLERQSNEKLFF.

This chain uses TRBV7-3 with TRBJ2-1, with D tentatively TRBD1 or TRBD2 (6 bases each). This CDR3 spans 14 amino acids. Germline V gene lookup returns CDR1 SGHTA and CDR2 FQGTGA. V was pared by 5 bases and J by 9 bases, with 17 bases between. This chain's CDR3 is CASSGGGTRREQFF. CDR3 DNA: TGTGCCAGCAGCGGAGGGGGGACCAGACGTGAGCAGTTCTTC. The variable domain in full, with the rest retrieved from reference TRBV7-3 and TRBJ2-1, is GAGVSQTPSNKVTEKGKYVELRCDPISGHTALYWYRQSLGQGPEFLIYFQGTGAADDSGLPNDRFFAVRPEGSVSTLKIQRTERGDSAVYLCASSGGGTRREQFFGPGTRLTVL.

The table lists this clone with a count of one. CDR3 coding DNA: TGCGCCAGCAGCCATCCGCCGACCGGGACGGCTGAGGGCAATCAGCCCCAGCATTTT. Translating it yields CASSHPPTGTAEGNQPQHF. This chain uses TRBV4-1 with TRBJ1-5, with TRBD1 as a possible D gene (5 bases). V was shortened by 3 bases and J by 2 bases, with 23 bases between the two germline ends. Germline CDR1 and CDR2: MGHRA and YSYEKL. The CDR3 totals 19 residues.

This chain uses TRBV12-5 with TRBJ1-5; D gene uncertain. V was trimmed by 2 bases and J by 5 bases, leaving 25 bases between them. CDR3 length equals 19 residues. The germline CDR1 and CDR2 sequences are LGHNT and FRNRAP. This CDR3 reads CASGLLYVRTDIFDQPQHF. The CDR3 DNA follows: TGTGCTAGTGGTTTGCTTTATGTCAGGACTGACATCTTCGATCAGCCCCAGCATTTT.

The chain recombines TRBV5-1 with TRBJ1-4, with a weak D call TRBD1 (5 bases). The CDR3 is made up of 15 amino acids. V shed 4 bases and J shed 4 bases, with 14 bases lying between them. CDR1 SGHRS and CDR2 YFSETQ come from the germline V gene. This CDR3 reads CASSPTKGLNEKLFF. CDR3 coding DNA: TGCGCCAGCAGCCCGACAAAGGGGCTTAATGAAAAACTGTTTTTT.